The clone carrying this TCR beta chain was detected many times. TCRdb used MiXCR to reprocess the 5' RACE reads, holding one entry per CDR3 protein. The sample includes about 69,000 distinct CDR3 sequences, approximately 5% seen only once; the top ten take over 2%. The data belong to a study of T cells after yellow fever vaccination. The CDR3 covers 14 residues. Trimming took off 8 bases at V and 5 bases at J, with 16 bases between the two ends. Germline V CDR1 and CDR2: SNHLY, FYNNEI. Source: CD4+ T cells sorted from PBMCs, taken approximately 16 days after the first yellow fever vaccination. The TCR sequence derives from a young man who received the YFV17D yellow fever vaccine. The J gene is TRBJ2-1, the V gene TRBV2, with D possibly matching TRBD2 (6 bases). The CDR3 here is CASRLWGEDNEQFF. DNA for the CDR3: TGTGCCAGCCGCCTATGGGGGGAGGACAATGAGCAGTTCTTC.